The T cell receptor beta chain under discussion was sequenced for a study of T cell responses to AZD1222 COVID-19 vaccine listed by TCRdb under 2021. Broadly, across the study: Because spike-specific TCR depth and breadth did not differ between the two schedules, AZD1222 recipients who got a second dose at roughly 4 weeks were pooled with those who got a second dose at roughly 12 weeks. TCR sequencing was performed for about 240 trial participants, of whom about 210 were given two doses of AZD1222 and some 25 were given two doses of MenACWY control vaccine. Trial participants were enrolled by age into 18-55, 56-69 and 70-plus year subgroups, with 148, 28 and 57 TCR-sequenced participants respectively. General conclusions and limits of the study: Participants were mostly white British, with more females than males. The authors suggested clonal diversity may have been underestimated. No day 14 peak-response samples were available, so repertoires were characterized only after the peak T cell response. The 56-69-year group was small, and its depth increase did not reach significance, likely because of low power. The vaccine-associated CD4 TCRs covered the entire spike protein, and the dominant responses fell in regions 160-218 and 743-854. Conclusions about previously exposed vaccinees were limited because only a handful of AZD1222 recipients were SARS-CoV-2 seropositive at baseline. Reportedly, almost half of the unique spike-specific TCRs recognized epitopes lying outside the regions that are mutated in the B.1.351 and B.1.1.7 variants. A significant rise in spike-specific TCR breadth and depth was observed after two AZD1222 doses relative to day 0 and relative to MenACWY recipients.

Trimming costs V 3 bases and J 4 bases, and their ends lie 15 bases apart. The CDR3 contains 15 residues, cysteine and phenylalanine counted. Left in the record is the CDR3 DNA by itself, 45 bases read in frame from the first base. CDR1 and CDR2 are read off the germline V gene as KGHSH and LQKENI. Worth noting for this clone: This receptor's antigen is unknown. Qualities for individual bases were not recorded, and no much larger clone is one base off.

The CDR3 regions of human TCRbeta chains were subjected to immunosequencing. The authors processed their data as follows. Repertoire TCRs were matched against a reference library of SARS-CoV-2-specific TCRs generated with the MIRA antigen-specificity platform. Breadth was defined as the fraction of unique TCRs that were SARS-CoV-2-associated, and depth was defined as the fraction of total T cells that were SARS-CoV-2-associated. Using the MIRA data, each spike-specific TCR was mapped to the spike region that the TCR reacts to and placed in a CD4 or CD8 class. Log10-transformed breadth and depth values were compared by one-way ANOVA with Sidak's multiple comparisons tests. This immuneACCESS table, as held by TCRdb, lists in-frame sequences with V and J called but not all clones. Of the missing ones, under half trace to an unresolved V gene in checked studies; the others have no known cause. That table gives V, J and clone size, and the DNA gave D and trimming. In all, the sample holds roughly 120,000 clones, and around 92% of those were seen once. The ten biggest clones cover 11% to 15% of the sample.

The time point label corresponds to: baseline before first vaccination. Vaccinee samples were obtained from the UK trials COV001 and COV002, which included a single-blind randomized controlled phase 2/3 trial of AZD1222 (ChAdOx1 nCoV-19) in healthy adults. For TCRbeta chain sequencing, PBMC samples from trial participants were taken at day 0 and at day 28 after the second dose. The sequence was obtained from an adult in good health. The chain couples TRBV18 to TRBJ1-2; a weak D assignment points to TRBD1 (5 bases agree). Specimen: peripheral blood, collected on day 0 of AZD1222 vaccination. The DNA reads TGTGCCAGCTCACCGTCGCATGGGGGGGGCTATGGCTACACCTTC. It translates to CASSPSHGGGYGYTF.